This note documents a single T cell receptor beta chain sequence. Its antigen remains unknown. These data belong to a study of T cell responses to AZD1222 COVID-19 vaccine. Study as a whole: Pooling covered second doses at about 4 or about 12 weeks. General study findings and limits: Mostly white British, mostly female donors; authors suggested clonal diversity may be underestimated. Increased Spike-specific TCR breadth and depth were observed after two AZD1222 doses.

Trimming removed 1 base from V and 0 bases from J; junction bases left unmatched: 6. Germline CDR1 SGHNT, CDR2 YENEEA. This CDR3 comprises 16 residues. Repertoires were generated with immunoSEQ multiplex PCR, while TCRdb's copy carries only in-frame clones and drops some. The sample lists about 150,000 clones; roughly 92% were seen once. The TCR originated in an adult in good health. V usage is TRBV11-3 and J usage is TRBJ2-7, with TRBD1 matching over 7 bases. This specimen was peripheral blood, taken on day 0 of AZD1222 vaccination. The CDR3 nucleotides read TGTGCCAGCAGCTTAGGGACCGGGACAGTCTCCTACGAGCAGTACTTC. Translated: CASSLGTGTVSYEQYF. Full variable domain (remainder filled in from reference TRBV11-3 and TRBJ2-7): EAGVVQSPRYKIIEKKQPVAFWCNPISGHNTLYWYLQNLGQGPELLIRYENEEAVDDSQLPKDRFSAERLKGVDSTLKIQPAELGDSAVYLCASSLGTGTVSYEQYFGPGTRLTVT.